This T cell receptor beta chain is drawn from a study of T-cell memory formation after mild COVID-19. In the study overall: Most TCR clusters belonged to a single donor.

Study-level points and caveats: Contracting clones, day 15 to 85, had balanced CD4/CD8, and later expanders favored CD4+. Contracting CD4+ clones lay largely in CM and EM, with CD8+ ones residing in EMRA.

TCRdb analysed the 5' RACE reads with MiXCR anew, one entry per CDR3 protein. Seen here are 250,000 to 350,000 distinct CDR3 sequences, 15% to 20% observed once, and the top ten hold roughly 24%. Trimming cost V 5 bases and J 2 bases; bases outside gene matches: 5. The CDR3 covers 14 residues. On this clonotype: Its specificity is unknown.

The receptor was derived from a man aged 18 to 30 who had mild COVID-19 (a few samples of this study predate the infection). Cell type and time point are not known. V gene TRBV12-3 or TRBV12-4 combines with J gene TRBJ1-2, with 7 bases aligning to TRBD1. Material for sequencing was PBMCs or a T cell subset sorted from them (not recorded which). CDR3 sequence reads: CASSDRAANYGYTF. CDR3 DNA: TGTGCCAGCAGTGACAGGGCCGCGAACTATGGCTACACCTTC.